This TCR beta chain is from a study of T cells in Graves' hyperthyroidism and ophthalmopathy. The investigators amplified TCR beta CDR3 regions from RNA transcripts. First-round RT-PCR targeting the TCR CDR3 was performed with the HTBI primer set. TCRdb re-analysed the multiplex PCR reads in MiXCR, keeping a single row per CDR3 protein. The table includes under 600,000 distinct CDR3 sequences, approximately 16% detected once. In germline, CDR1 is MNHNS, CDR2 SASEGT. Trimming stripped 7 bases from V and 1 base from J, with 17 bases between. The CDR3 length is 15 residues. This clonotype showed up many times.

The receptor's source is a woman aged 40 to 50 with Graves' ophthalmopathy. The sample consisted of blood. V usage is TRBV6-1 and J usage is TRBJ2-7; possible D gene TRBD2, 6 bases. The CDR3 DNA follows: TGTGCCAGCAAACGGGACGCGGGGCCGTCCTACGAGCAGTACTTC. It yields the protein CASKRDAGPSYEQYF.